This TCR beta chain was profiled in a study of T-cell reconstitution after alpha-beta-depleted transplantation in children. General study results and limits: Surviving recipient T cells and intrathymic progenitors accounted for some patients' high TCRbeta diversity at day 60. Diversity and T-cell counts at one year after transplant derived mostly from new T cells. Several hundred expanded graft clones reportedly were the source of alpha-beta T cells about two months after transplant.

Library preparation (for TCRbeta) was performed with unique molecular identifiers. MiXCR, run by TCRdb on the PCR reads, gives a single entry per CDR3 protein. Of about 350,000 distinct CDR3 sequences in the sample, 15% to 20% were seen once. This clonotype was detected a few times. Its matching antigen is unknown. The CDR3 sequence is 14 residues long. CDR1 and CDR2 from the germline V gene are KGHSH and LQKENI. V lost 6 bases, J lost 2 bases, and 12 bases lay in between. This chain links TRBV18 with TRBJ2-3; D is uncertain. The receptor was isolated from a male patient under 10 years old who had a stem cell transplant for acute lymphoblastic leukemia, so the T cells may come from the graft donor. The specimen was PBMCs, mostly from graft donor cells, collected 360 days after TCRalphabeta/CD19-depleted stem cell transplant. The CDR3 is CASSYLGVTDTQYF. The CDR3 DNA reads TGTGCCAGCTCCTATCTCGGAGTCACAGATACGCAGTATTTT. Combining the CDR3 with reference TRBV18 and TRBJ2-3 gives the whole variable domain NAGVMQNPRHLVRRRGQEARLRCSPMKGHSHVYWYRQLPEEGLKFMVYLQKENIIDESGMPKERFSAEFPKEGPSILRIQQVVRGDSAAYFCASSYLGVTDTQYFGPGTRLTVL.